Listed below are T cell receptor beta chains from one sample, sequenced in a study of identical twins. TCRdb independently ran MiXCR on the 5' RACE reads; one entry per CDR3 protein. The sample yields 450,000 or so distinct CDR3 sequences, roughly 13% seen once. These data were also reused for a study on yellow fever vaccine responses in identical twins.

The sample consisted of CD4+ T cells sorted from blood. These receptors were collected from a young woman in good health. The conserved cysteine and the conserved F or W are not part of the CDR3 here.

TRBV5-6	TRBJ1-5	ASSFFHSNQPQH
TRBV12-3/TRBV12-4	TRBJ1-2	ASSPLGGRGYT
TRBV20-1	TRBJ2-1	SARTLAGGPLRNEQF
TRBV10-2	TRBJ1-5	ASSESGNQPQH
TRBV7-8	TRBJ2-2	ASSVGLAGTGELF
TRBV2	TRBJ2-3	ASSVKRGDTQY
TRBV5-1	TRBJ2-1	ASRLDASSYNEQF
TRBV29-1	TRBJ1-5	SVQGTGGDSNQPQH
TRBV28	TRBJ2-4	ASSLFGAGASGKNIQY
TRBV30	TRBJ2-1	AWSPSSTYSYNEQF
TRBV12-3/TRBV12-4	TRBJ1-1	ASSSPGTIYTEAF
TRBV20-1	TRBJ2-5	SARVGTSIETQY
TRBV6-1	TRBJ2-7	AGSIAGGFIDEQY
TRBV23-1	TRBJ2-1	ASSKKDRNIYNEQF
TRBV15	TRBJ1-5	ATSRLSGMDNQPQH
TRBV29-1	TRBJ1-1	SVEDLGRNTEAF
TRBV7-2	TRBJ2-7	ASTERTGAGYEQY
TRBV29-1	TRBJ2-1	SVPRPFHREQF
TRBV20-1	TRBJ2-1	SARRLAGVREQF
TRBV28	TRBJ2-1	ASRMTGGDEQF
TRBV29-1	TRBJ2-7	SFSNPRGLEFYEQY
TRBV4-2	TRBJ2-7	ASSQGQGANYEQY
TRBV12-3/TRBV12-4	TRBJ2-1	ASSPGAGTYYNEQF
TRBV28	TRBJ2-7	ASKLQGAGEQY
TRBV2	TRBJ2-7	ASSERPDSYEQY
TRBV10-3	TRBJ2-5	AISGLGTQETQY
TRBV30	TRBJ2-7	AWGALDEQY
TRBV6-1	TRBJ2-5	ASSGWLAGPRETQY
TRBV15	TRBJ2-7	ATSIARATLYEQY
TRBV2	TRBJ2-1	ASSVNYYNEQF
TRBV7-9	TRBJ1-5	ASSGGQSVVQPQH
TRBV28	TRBJ1-4	ASGEDRGGNEKLF